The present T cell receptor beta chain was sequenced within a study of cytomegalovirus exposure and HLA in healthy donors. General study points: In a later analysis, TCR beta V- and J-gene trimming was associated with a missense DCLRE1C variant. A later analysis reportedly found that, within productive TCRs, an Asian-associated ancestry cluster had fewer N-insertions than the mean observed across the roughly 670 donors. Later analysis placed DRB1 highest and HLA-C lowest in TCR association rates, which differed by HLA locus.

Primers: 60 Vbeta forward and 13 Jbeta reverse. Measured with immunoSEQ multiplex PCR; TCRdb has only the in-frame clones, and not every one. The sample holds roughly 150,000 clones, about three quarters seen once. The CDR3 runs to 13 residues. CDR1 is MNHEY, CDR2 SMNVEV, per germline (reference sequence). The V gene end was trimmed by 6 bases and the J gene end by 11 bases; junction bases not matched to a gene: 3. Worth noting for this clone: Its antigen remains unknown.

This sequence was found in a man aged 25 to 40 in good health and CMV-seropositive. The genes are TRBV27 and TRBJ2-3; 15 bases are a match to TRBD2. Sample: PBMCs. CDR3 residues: CASRPGLAGGQYF. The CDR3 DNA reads TGTGCCAGCAGGCCGGGACTAGCGGGGGGGCAGTATTTT.